A single sample is the source of the 10 T cell receptor beta chains below, sequenced in a study of OX40 agonist ivuxolimab in advanced cancers. Assay: immunoSEQ multiplex PCR; the TCRdb copy retains only in-frame clones and omits some. The data contain tens of thousands of clones, approximately 81% of them seen just once; the ten biggest clones take up 0.95% to 1.2%. Sequencing used CD4+ or CD8+ T cells sorted from blood, obtained in a trial of the OX40 agonist ivuxolimab. These receptors all come from an adult with an advanced solid tumor such as melanoma, head and neck, liver or kidney cancer.

The gene calls are TRBV30 and TRBJ1-2; tentative D call: TRBD1 (5 bases). Per germline, CDR1 GTSNPN and CDR2 SVGIG (reference sequence). V shed 5 bases and J shed 1 base, with 14 bases lying between them. This CDR3 is 14 amino acids long. The CDR3 region has the DNA TGTGCCTGGGGCCAGGGCCGCGTTAACTATGGCTACACCTTC. Translated, it gives CAWGQGRVNYGYTF. The full variable domain, its missing parts supplied by reference TRBV30 and TRBJ1-2, is SQTIHQWPATLVQPVGSPLSLECTVEGTSNPNLYWYRQAAGRGLQLLFYSVGIGQISSEVPQNLSASRPQDRQFILSSKKLLLSDSGFYLCAWGQGRVNYGYTFGSGTRLTVV.

The chain couples TRBV28 to TRBJ1-4, with D possibly matching TRBD1 (6 bases). CDR1 and CDR2 from the germline V gene are MDHEN and SYDVKM. V was pared by 6 bases and J by 7 bases, with 15 bases between. The CDR3 is 14 amino acids. In nucleotides, the CDR3 is TGTGCCAGCAGGCTACAGGGTGATAGTGAAAAACTGTTTTTT. Amino acid sequence: CASRLQGDSEKLFF.

This clone was seen once. The J gene is TRBJ2-7, the V gene TRBV7-2, with 7 bases aligning to TRBD2. V dropped 5 bases and J dropped 6; count of bases not matched to a gene: 10. Germline assignment: CDR1 SGHTA and CDR2 FQGNSA. The CDR3 covers 14 residues. CDR3 amino acids: CASSAGLVYSEQYV. In DNA, the CDR3 is TGTGCCAGCAGCGCCGGACTAGTATATAGCGAGCAGTACGTC.

The chain couples TRBV7-3 to TRBJ2-2; D call uncertain. This CDR3 has 11 residues. V lost 6 bases and J lost 8, with 7 bases in between. Looked up from germline, CDR1 is SGHTA and CDR2 is FQGTGA. For the CDR3, the DNA is TGTGCCAGCAGTGAAGAAGGGGAGCTGTTTTTT. Translation: CASSEEGELFF.

The chain uses TRBV6-5 and TRBJ1-1; 8 bases line up with TRBD1. CDR3 size: 15 residues. Germline V gene data show CDR1 as MNHEY and CDR2 as SVGAGI. The V gene end was trimmed by 2 bases and the J gene end by 1 base; junction bases not matched to a gene: 3. The CDR3, as DNA: TGTGCCAGCAGTTACACGGGACAGGAGAACACTGAAGCTTTCTTT. Amino acid sequence: CASSYTGQENTEAFF.

This chain links TRBV7-6 with TRBJ1-2; no firm D call. V lost 3 bases to trimming and J lost 5 bases, with 16 bases between them. CDR1 and CDR2 (germline): SGHVS, FNYEAQ. The CDR3 has 15 amino acids. The CDR3 coding sequence is TGTGCCAGCAGCTTGTCGGTAGGAGCGCGGTATGGCTACACCTTC. It encodes CASSLSVGARYGYTF.

This clone occurred once. V usage is TRBV7-3 and J usage is TRBJ2-3, with D perhaps matching TRBD1 (6 bases). This CDR3 has 15 amino acids. V was trimmed by 5 bases and J by 0 bases, leaving 12 bases between them. Germline V gene lookup returns CDR1 SGHTA and CDR2 FQGTGA. As DNA, the CDR3 is TGTGCCAGCAGCACGTCAGGGGCTAGCACAGATACGCAGTATTTT. Protein sequence: CASSTSGASTDTQYF.

This rearrangement joins TRBV18 to TRBJ1-1; D gene uncertain. Germline V lookup: CDR1 KGHSH, CDR2 LQKENI. Deletions cut 4 bases from V and 4 bases from J, with 16 bases between. The CDR3 sequence is 15 residues long. CDR3 loop: CASSLNEGGFTEAFF. The CDR3 region has the DNA TGTGCCAGCTCACTAAACGAGGGTGGGTTCACTGAAGCTTTCTTT.

The table lists this clone with a count of one. V is TRBV7-2 and J is TRBJ2-7, with a possible D match to TRBD2 (5 bases). The CDR3 contains 13 residues. V was trimmed by 4 bases and J by 1 base, leaving 8 bases between them. Germline V gene sequence: CDR1 SGHTA, CDR2 FQGNSA. The CDR3: CASSSTGSYEQYV. CDR3 coding DNA: TGTGCCAGCAGCTCCACGGGGTCCTACGAGCAGTACGTC.

The chain uses TRBV5-8 and TRBJ2-5; D tentatively reads TRBD1 or TRBD2 (5 bases each). Germline assignment: CDR1 SGHTS and CDR2 YDEGEE. The CDR3 has 14 amino acids. V was trimmed by 7 bases and J by 2 bases, leaving 15 bases between them. The CDR3 DNA reads as TGTGCCAGCCTCTTGTGGGGCGGGCAAGAGACCCAGTACTTC. The encoded protein is CASLLWGGQETQYF.